This TCR beta chain emerged from a study of T-cell memory formation after mild COVID-19. About the research overall: The TCR clusters were mostly specific to one donor.

5'RACE, which relied on constant-segment primers, yielded TCR alpha and TCR beta cDNA libraries carrying sample barcodes and UMIs. TCRdb analysed the 5' RACE reads with MiXCR anew, one entry per CDR3 protein. The data hold roughly 100,000 distinct CDR3 sequences, with 15% to 20% observed a single time. Germline CDR1 reads KGHDR; CDR2 reads SFDVKD. CDR3 length: 16 residues. Deletions cut 5 bases from V and 7 bases from J, with 19 bases between. Study outcomes and limitations: Clones shrinking between day 15 and 85 showed a balanced CD4/CD8 split, and those that grew later tilted toward CD4+. Contracting CD4+ clones sat mainly in CM and EM; CD8+ in EMRA.

There are a few counts of this clonotype. Its antigen is as yet unknown. This receptor was taken from an adult woman who had mild COVID-19 (a few samples of this study predate the infection). Cell type and time point are not known. V gene TRBV24-1 combines with J gene TRBJ2-2, with D uncertain. Sample: PBMCs or a T cell subset sorted from them (not recorded which). The CDR3 sequence is CATSVQTPPSGGELFF. CDR3 DNA: TGTGCCACCAGTGTCCAGACGCCACCTTCGGGCGGGGAGCTGTTTTTT.